A selection of T cell receptor beta chains follows, all from one sample in a study of control samples from healthy donors and cancer patients. Sequencing used immunoSEQ multiplex PCR; TCRdb keeps in-frame clones, though not all of them. This sample has 60,000 to 85,000 clones, with roughly 92% found just once. The sequenced sample was blood. The receptor set was obtained from a woman aged 55-70 years in good health. Each CDR3 is given with its conserved first and last residue. The D gene is left open where the match is weak. Not every row has a clone size; where given, it reads once, few, many or a size class.

TRBV19	once	NA	TRBJ2-5	TGTGCCAGCAGGGACACCAGTAGGGAGACCCAGTACTTC	CASRDTSRETQYF
TRBV30	NA	NA	TRBJ1-5	TGTGCCTGGAGCGGTATGGGGAGCAATCAGCCCCAGCATTTT	CAWSGMGSNQPQHF
TRBV6-4	NA	NA	TRBJ2-2	TGTGCCAGCAGCCCAGGGACAAACACCGGGGAGCTGTTTTTT	CASSPGTNTGELFF
TRBV10-1	NA	TRBD1	TRBJ1-6	TGCGCCAGCAGGACAAGGGACAGCTATAATTCACCCCTCCACTTT	CASRTRDSYNSPLHF
TRBV6-2/TRBV6-3	NA	NA	TRBJ1-5	TGTGCCAGCAGCAAGGTAACAGGGAGCAATCAGCCCCAGCATTTT	CASSKVTGSNQPQHF
TRBV3-1/TRBV3-2	NA	NA	TRBJ2-6	TGTGCCAGCAGCCATTTAGATGGGGCCAACGTCCTGACTTTC	CASSHLDGANVLTF
TRBV6-9	once	TRBD2	TRBJ2-1	TGTGCCAGCAGTTCCGGGACTAGCGGGAAGTCCAATGAGCAGTTCTTC	CASSSGTSGKSNEQFF
TRBV28	NA	TRBD1	TRBJ1-2	TGTGCCAGCAACAGGGGAGAAGGAGGTGGCTACACCTTC	CASNRGEGGGYTF
TRBV30	once	NA	TRBJ2-1	TGTGCCTGGAGTGTTACGCGGGCAAGGATTGAGCAGTTCTTC	CAWSVTRARIEQFF
TRBV5-4	NA	NA	TRBJ1-2	TGTGCCAGCAGCTCCAGAGATACTAACTATGGCTACACCTTC	CASSSRDTNYGYTF
TRBV10-3	NA	NA	TRBJ1-3	TGTGCCATCAGTGAGCCGACCGGGGGGCGCTCTGGAAACACCATATATTTT	CAISEPTGGRSGNTIYF
TRBV6-5	NA	TRBD1	TRBJ2-5	TGTGCCAGCAGCCCAGGGGGTGTAGAGACCCAGTACTTC	CASSPGGVETQYF
TRBV30	few	TRBD1	TRBJ1-6	TGTGCCTGGACAACCGGGACAGGGTCTAATTCACCCCTCCACTTT	CAWTTGTGSNSPLHF
TRBV6-5	once	NA	TRBJ2-7	TGTGCCAGCAGGTCGACTCAGGGATACGAGCAGTACTTC	CASRSTQGYEQYF
TRBV7-9	NA	NA	TRBJ2-7	TGTGCCAGCAGCTTAACCTACGAGCAGTACTTC	CASSLTYEQYF
TRBV30	NA	TRBD1	TRBJ2-5	TGTGCCTGGGGGACAGGGGGCGAAGAGACCCAGTACTTC	CAWGTGGEETQYF
TRBV30	NA	TRBD2	TRBJ2-5	TGTGCCTGTCAAACTAGCGGGGAGGGGTGGGAGACCCAGTACTTC	CACQTSGEGWETQYF
TRBV5-1	once	TRBD2	TRBJ2-3	TGCGCCAGCAGCTCGGGACTAGCAACAGATACGCAGTATTTT	CASSSGLATDTQYF
TRBV5-4	few	NA	TRBJ1-6	TGTGCCAGCAGATCCGCCCGACTAACCCCTGGGTTT	CASRSARLTPGF
TRBV4-3	once	NA	TRBJ1-2	TGCGCCAGCAGCCAAGAGGGGGGGGAATTTGTTTACGGCTACACCTTC	CASSQEGGEFVYGYTF
TRBV28	NA	TRBD2	TRBJ2-1	TGTGCCAGCACCCCGGGGCCTAGCGGGGGGAATGAGCAGTTCTTC	CASTPGPSGGNEQFF
TRBV7-3	NA	NA	TRBJ2-2	TGTGCCAGCAGCCCGGGGGCGGGGGGGGAGCTGTTTTTT	CASSPGAGGELFF
TRBV7-9	NA	TRBD1	TRBJ2-3	TGTGCCAGCACACAGGGACAGAACACAGATACGCAGTATTTT	CASTQGQNTDTQYF
TRBV6-5	NA	TRBD1	TRBJ2-7	TGTGCCAGCGGACAGGGTATCAACGAGCAGTACTTC	CASGQGINEQYF
TRBV6-6	NA	TRBD2	TRBJ2-3	TGTGCCAGCAGCGGGACTAGCGGGTCAGATACGCAGTATTTT	CASSGTSGSDTQYF
TRBV30	NA	NA	TRBJ2-7	TGTGCCTGGGGAGGGGGCGGGAGCCGCTACGAGCAGTACTTC	CAWGGGGSRYEQYF
TRBV4-1	once	NA	TRBJ2-2	TGCGCCAGCAGCCATAACACCGGGGAGCTGTTTTTT	CASSHNTGELFF
TRBV6-5	once	TRBD1	TRBJ2-3	TGTGCCGGTCGGACAGGGAATGCAGATACGCAGTATTTT	CAGRTGNADTQYF
TRBV9	NA	NA	TRBJ2-7	TGTGCCAGCAGCGTATCCGGAACCGGCTACGAGCAGTACTTC	CASSVSGTGYEQYF
TRBV30	NA	NA	TRBJ1-4	TGTGCCTGGAGTGTAGGGTGGGCTAATGAAAAACTGTTTTTT	CAWSVGWANEKLFF
TRBV7-9	NA	NA	TRBJ2-4	TGTGCCAGCAGCTTTGGCGAAAACATTCAGTACTTC	CASSFGENIQYF
TRBV11-3	NA	NA	TRBJ1-4	TGTGCCAGCAGCAGAAAAGCCATGGGCCGCGAAAAACTGTTTTTT	CASSRKAMGREKLFF
TRBV12-3/TRBV12-4	NA	NA	TRBJ1-5	TGTGCCAGCAGTTTGACGGAGAATCAGCCCCAGCATTTT	CASSLTENQPQHF
TRBV5-1	NA	NA	TRBJ1-1	TGCGCCAGCAGCTTGGCAACAGGACTGAACACTGAAGCTTTCTTT	CASSLATGLNTEAFF
TRBV11-2	few	NA	TRBJ1-5	TGTGCCAGCAGCTTAGAGGGGAACGGGGGGGCTAGGCAGCCCCAGCATTTT	CASSLEGNGGARQPQHF
TRBV5-6	NA	TRBD1	TRBJ1-6	TGTGCCAGCAGCACTAACGACAGGGGCTATAATTCACCCCTCCACTTT	CASSTNDRGYNSPLHF
TRBV5-1	NA	NA	TRBJ2-4	TGCGCCAGCAGCCTTCTGGAGGGGGCTCTAGCCAAAAACATTCAGTACTTC	CASSLLEGALAKNIQYF
TRBV4-3	few	NA	TRBJ2-5	TGCGCCAGCAGCCAAGAGGCCGGGAGCACGCAAGAGACCCAGTACTTC	CASSQEAGSTQETQYF
TRBV28	NA	TRBD1	TRBJ2-7	TGTGCCAGCAGTTCGGGACAGGGCTACGAGCAGTACTTC	CASSSGQGYEQYF
TRBV10-3	NA	NA	TRBJ1-4	TGTGCCATCAGTGAGAGGGGGACGGACAATGAAAAACTGTTTTTT	CAISERGTDNEKLFF
TRBV19	NA	TRBD1	TRBJ1-3	TGTGTACAGGGGACGTCCTCTGGAAACACCATATATTTT	CVQGTSSGNTIYF
TRBV5-4	once	NA	TRBJ1-3	TGTGCCAGCAGTGTTCAAACAGGGTTGGGAAACACCATATATTTT	CASSVQTGLGNTIYF
TRBV24-1	NA	TRBD1	TRBJ1-4	TGTGCCACCAGTGATTCCGGGACAGGGAATGAAAAACTGTTTTTT	CATSDSGTGNEKLFF
TRBV7-9	NA	NA	TRBJ1-4	TGTGCCAGCAGCTTATTAGGGGGAAATGAAAAACTGTTTTTT	CASSLLGGNEKLFF
TRBV18	once	TRBD1	TRBJ1-3	TGTGCCAGCTCACCATCGGGACAGCTAACTGGAAACACCATATATTTT	CASSPSGQLTGNTIYF
TRBV27	NA	NA	TRBJ1-2	TGTGCCAGCAGTTTGACAGCGAGCTATGGCTACACCTTC	CASSLTASYGYTF
TRBV7-3	once	NA	TRBJ2-1	TGTGCCAGCAGCCGCGAAGGGACTCTTTACAATGAGCAGTTCTTC	CASSREGTLYNEQFF
TRBV3-1/TRBV3-2	NA	NA	TRBJ2-7	TGTGCCAGCAGCGGCTACCGGGCCACCTACGAGCAGTACTTC	CASSGYRATYEQYF
TRBV7-3	NA	TRBD2	TRBJ2-1	TGTGCCAGCAGCTCGATAGCGGGAGGGGGCACTGAGCAGTTCTTC	CASSSIAGGGTEQFF
TRBV4-3	NA	NA	TRBJ1-6	TGCGCCAGCAGCCAAGATCCCCTAACAGATTATAATTCACCCCTCCACTTT	CASSQDPLTDYNSPLHF
TRBV30	NA	NA	TRBJ1-5	TGTGCCTGGACACAGGGTCTGGGGCAGCCCCAGCATTTT	CAWTQGLGQPQHF
TRBV27	NA	NA	TRBJ2-3	TGTGCCAGCAGTGCCATTGGGGACTCTTACACAGATACGCAGTATTTT	CASSAIGDSYTDTQYF
TRBV19	NA	NA	TRBJ2-6	TGTGCCAGTAGTAGAGGGACTTCTGGGGCCAACGTCCTGACTTTC	CASSRGTSGANVLTF
TRBV6-2/TRBV6-3	NA	TRBD1	TRBJ2-3	TGTGCCAGCAGTTACTCGCGACACCCCGGACAGGGCACAGATACGCAGTATTTT	CASSYSRHPGQGTDTQYF